A single sample gave rise to the 6 T cell receptor beta chains below, sequenced in a study of blood T cell repertoires in COVID-19 (dated by TCRdb to 2019 to 2021). The library relied on the immunoSEQ multiplex PCR assay. TCRdb's version of the immuneACCESS table is confined to in-frame rearrangements and falls short of the full clone set. An unresolved V gene accounts for under half of the shortfall where checked; the remainder is of unknown origin. The sample records 200,000 to 300,000 clones, about four fifths of which are singletons. Of the sample, around 3.5% falls within the top ten clones. The material sequenced was peripheral blood. The source of these receptors is a woman between 18 and 29 years old with acute or convalescent COVID-19.

This clone is a singleton in its sample. The chain employs TRBV28 and TRBJ1-6, with TRBD1 matching over 7 bases. Trimming cost V 4 bases and J 1 base; bases outside gene matches: 1. This CDR3 is built from 15 residues. Germline V gene sequence: CDR1 MDHEN, CDR2 SYDVKM. CDR3 in amino acids: CASSWTGSYNSPLHF. The CDR3 nucleotides read TGTGCCAGCAGTTGGACAGGTTCCTATAATTCACCCCTCCACTTT.

V is TRBV6-1 and J is TRBJ2-2, with TRBD1 as a possible D gene (6 bases). The CDR3 is made up of 15 amino acids. Germline-derived CDR1 and CDR2 are MNHNS and SASEGT. The V end was cut by 6 bases, the J end by 8 bases, with 19 bases between. CDR3 DNA: TGTGCCAGCAGACAACAGGGATCGGGTATGGGGGAGCTGTTTTTT. Translated: CASRQQGSGMGELFF.

The CDR3 spells CASSPGSSYEQYF. CDR3 sequence (DNA): TGTGCCAGCTCACCAGGGAGCTCCTACGAGCAGTACTTC. The chain carries TRBV18 and TRBJ2-7, with TRBD2 as a possible D gene (5 bases). The V and J ends lost 2 bases and 0 bases respectively, with 5 bases between them. Germline lookup yields CDR1 KGHSH and CDR2 LQKENI. The CDR3 contains 13 residues.

The chain couples TRBV2 to TRBJ2-7; no definite D call. V lost 8 bases and J lost 4, with 6 bases in between. Germline V lookup: CDR1 SNHLY, CDR2 FYNNEI. This CDR3 is 10 amino acids long. CDR3 in DNA: TGTGCCAGCGGGCCGTACGAGCAGTACTTC. It translates to CASGPYEQYF.

A few counts support this clone. V usage is TRBV2 and J usage is TRBJ1-4, with TRBD1 matching over 12 bases. The CDR3 sequence is 15 residues long. Trimming cost V 6 bases and J 3 bases; bases outside gene matches: 2. Germline-derived CDR1 and CDR2 are SNHLY and FYNNEI. The DNA of the CDR3 is TGTGCCAGCAGGGGACAGGGGGCGCCTAATGAAAAACTGTTTTTT. Residues: CASRGQGAPNEKLFF.

The chain recombines TRBV5-1 with TRBJ2-5, with TRBD2 matching over 8 bases. This CDR3 region has 17 residues. CDR1 and CDR2 from the germline V gene are SGHRS and YFSETQ. V lost 2 bases and J lost 0; bases outside the gene matches: 9. The CDR3 region is CASSLLNGRGDQETQYF. The CDR3 bases are TGCGCCAGCAGCTTATTAAACGGGAGGGGAGACCAAGAGACCCAGTACTTC. Full variable domain (outside the CDR3, taken from reference TRBV5-1 and TRBJ2-5): KAGVTQTPRYLIKTRGQQVTLSCSPISGHRSVSWYQQTPGQGLQFLFEYFSETQRNKGNFPGRFSGRQFSNSRSEMNVSTLELGDSALYLCASSLLNGRGDQETQYFGPGTRLLVL.